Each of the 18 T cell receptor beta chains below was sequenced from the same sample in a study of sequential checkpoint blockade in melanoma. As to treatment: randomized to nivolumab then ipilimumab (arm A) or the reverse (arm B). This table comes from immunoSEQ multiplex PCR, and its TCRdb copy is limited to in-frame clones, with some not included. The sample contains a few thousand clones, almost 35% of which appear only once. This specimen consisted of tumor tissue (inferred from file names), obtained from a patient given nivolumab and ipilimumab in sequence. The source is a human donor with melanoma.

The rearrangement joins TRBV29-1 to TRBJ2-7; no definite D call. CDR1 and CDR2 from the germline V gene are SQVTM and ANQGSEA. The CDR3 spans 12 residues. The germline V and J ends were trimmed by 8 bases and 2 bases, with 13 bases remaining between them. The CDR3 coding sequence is TGCAGCACCCGGACCGATACCTACGAGCAGTACTTC. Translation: CSTRTDTYEQYF.

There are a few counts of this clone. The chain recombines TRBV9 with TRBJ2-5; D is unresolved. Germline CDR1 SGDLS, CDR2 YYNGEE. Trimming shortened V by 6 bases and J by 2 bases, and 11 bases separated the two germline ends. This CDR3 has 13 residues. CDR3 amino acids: CASTASEQETQYF. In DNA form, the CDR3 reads TGTGCCAGCACTGCCAGCGAACAAGAGACCCAGTACTTC.

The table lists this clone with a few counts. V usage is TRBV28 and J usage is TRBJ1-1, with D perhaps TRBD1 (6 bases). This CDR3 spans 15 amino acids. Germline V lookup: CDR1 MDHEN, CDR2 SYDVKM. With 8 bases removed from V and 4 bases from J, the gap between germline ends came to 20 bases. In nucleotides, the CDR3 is TGTGCCAGCTGGATCAGCGGGGGGCTGGTCACTGAAGCTTTCTTT. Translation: CASWISGGLVTEAFF.

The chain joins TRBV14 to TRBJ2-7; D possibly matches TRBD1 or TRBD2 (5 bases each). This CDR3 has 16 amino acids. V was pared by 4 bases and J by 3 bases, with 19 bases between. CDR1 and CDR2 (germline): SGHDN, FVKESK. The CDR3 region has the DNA TGTGCCAGCAGCCGCGAGATCTGGGACCCTTACTACGAGCAGTACTTC. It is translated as CASSREIWDPYYEQYF. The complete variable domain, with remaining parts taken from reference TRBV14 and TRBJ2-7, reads EAGVTQFPSHSVIEKGQTVTLRCDPISGHDNLYWYRRVMGKEIKFLLHFVKESKQDESGMPNNRFLAERTGGTYSTLKVQPAELEDSGVYFCASSREIWDPYYEQYFGPGTRLTVT.

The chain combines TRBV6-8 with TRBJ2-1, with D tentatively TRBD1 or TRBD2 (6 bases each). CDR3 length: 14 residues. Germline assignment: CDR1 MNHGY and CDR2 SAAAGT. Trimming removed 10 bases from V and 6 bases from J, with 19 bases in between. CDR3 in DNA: TGTGCCACCAGGCCCGGCGGGACAAGCAATGAGCAGTTCTTC. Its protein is CATRPGGTSNEQFF.

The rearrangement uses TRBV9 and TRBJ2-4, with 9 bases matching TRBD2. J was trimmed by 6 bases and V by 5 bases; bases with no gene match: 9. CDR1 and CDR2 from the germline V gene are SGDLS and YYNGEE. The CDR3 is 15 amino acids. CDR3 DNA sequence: TGTGCCAGCAGTTTAGCGGGAGATTTCAGAAACATTCAGTACTTC. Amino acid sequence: CASSLAGDFRNIQYF.

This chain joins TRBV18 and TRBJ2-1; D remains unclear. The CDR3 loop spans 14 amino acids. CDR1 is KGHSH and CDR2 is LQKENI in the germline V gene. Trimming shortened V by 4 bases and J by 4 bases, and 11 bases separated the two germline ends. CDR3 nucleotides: TGTGCCAGCTCACTGCTCGGACGGTACAATGAGCAGTTCTTC. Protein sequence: CASSLLGRYNEQFF.

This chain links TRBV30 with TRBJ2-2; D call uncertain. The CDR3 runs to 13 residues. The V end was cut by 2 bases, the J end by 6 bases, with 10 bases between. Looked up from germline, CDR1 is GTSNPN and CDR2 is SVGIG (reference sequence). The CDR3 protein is CAWSSPAAGELFF. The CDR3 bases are TGTGCCTGGAGTAGCCCGGCGGCCGGGGAGCTGTTTTTT.

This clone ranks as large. This CDR3 reads CASSPYFAPSTDTQYF. The CDR3 DNA follows: TGTGCCAGCAGCCCCTATTTTGCTCCTAGCACAGATACGCAGTATTTT. This sequence joins TRBV11-3 and TRBJ2-3; D is ambiguous. Trimming took 5 bases from V and 0 from J, leaving 15 bases between them. Germline assignment: CDR1 SGHNT and CDR2 YENEEA. The CDR3 contains 16 residues. Supplemented by reference TRBV11-3 and TRBJ2-3, the full variable domain reads EAGVVQSPRYKIIEKKQPVAFWCNPISGHNTLYWYLQNLGQGPELLIRYENEEAVDDSQLPKDRFSAERLKGVDSTLKIQPAELGDSAVYLCASSPYFAPSTDTQYFGPGTRLTVL.

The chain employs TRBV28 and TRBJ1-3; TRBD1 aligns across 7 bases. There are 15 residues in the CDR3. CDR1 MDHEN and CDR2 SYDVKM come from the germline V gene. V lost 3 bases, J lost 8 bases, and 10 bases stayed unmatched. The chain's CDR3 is CASSFSDRVVDTIYF. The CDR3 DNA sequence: TGTGCCAGCAGTTTCTCTGACAGGGTCGTCGACACCATATATTTT. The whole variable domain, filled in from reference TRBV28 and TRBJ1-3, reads DVKVTQSSRYLVKRTGEKVFLECVQDMDHENMFWYRQDPGLGLRLIYFSYDVKMKEKGDIPEGYSVSREKKERFSLILESASTNQTSMYLCASSFSDRVVDTIYFGEGSWLTVV.

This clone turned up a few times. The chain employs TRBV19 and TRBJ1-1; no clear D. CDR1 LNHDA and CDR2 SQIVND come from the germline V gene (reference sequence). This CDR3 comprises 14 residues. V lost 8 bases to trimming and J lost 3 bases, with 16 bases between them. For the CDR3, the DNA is TGTGCCAGTGGCAATGGGGATTTGGACACTGAAGCTTTCTTT. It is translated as CASGNGDLDTEAFF.

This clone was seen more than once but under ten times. The CDR3 spells CSVVEGIGAEAFF. CDR3 coding DNA: TGCAGCGTTGTCGAGGGCATTGGGGCTGAAGCTTTCTTT. The rearrangement uses TRBV29-1 and TRBJ1-1; D remains ambiguous. CDR3 size: 13 residues. Germline V gene sequence: CDR1 SQVTM, CDR2 ANQGSEA. V was cut by 4 bases and J by 6 bases, with 15 bases left in between.

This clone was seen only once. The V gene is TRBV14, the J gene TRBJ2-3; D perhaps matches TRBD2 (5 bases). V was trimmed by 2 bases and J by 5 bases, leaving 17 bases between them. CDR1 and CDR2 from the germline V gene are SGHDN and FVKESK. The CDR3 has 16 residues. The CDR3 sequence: CASSQNLAAAGDTQYF. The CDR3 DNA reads TGTGCCAGCAGCCAAAACCTAGCAGCGGCGGGAGATACGCAGTATTTT.

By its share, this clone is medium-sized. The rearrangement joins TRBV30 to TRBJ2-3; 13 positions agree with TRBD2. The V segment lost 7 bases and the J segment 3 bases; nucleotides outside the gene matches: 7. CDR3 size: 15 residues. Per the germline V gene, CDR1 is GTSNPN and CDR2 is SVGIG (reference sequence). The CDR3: CASPGLAGDTDTQYF. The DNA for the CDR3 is TGTGCCTCCCCCGGACTAGCGGGAGATACAGATACGCAGTATTTT.

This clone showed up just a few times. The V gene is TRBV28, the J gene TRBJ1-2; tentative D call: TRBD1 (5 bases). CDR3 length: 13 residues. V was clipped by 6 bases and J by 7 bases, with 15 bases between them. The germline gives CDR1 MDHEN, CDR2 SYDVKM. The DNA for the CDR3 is TGTGCCAGCAGGCGAGACAGCAATGCTGGCTACACCTTC. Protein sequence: CASRRDSNAGYTF.

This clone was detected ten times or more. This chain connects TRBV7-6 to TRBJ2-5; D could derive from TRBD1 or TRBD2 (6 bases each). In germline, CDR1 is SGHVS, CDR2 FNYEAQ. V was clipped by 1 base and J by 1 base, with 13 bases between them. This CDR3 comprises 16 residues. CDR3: CASSLGPPGAQETQYF. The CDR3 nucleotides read TGTGCCAGCAGCTTAGGCCCGCCGGGGGCCCAAGAGACCCAGTACTTC.

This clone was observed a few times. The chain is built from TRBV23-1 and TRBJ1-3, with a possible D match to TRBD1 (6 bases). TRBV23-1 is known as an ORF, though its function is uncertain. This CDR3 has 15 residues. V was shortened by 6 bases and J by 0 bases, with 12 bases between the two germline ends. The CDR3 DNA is TGCGCCAGCAGCCGGGGGGCCCTCTCTGGAAACACCATATATTTT. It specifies CASSRGALSGNTIYF.

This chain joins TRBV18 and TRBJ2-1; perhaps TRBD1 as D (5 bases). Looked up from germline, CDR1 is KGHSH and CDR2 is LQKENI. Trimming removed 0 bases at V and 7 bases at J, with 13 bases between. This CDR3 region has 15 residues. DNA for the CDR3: TGTGCCAGCTCACCACCTTTAGTCAGGGCAAATGAGCAGTTCTTC. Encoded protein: CASSPPLVRANEQFF.